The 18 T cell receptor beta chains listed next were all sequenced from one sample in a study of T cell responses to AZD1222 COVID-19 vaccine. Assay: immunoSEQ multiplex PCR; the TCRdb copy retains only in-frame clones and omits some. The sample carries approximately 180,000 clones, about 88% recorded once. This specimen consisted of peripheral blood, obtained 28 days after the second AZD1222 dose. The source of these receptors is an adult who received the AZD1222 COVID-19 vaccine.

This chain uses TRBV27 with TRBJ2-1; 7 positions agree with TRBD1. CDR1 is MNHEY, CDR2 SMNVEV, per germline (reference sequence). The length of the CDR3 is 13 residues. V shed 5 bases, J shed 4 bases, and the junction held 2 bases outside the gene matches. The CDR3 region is CASSRDSYNEQFF. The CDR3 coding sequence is TGTGCCAGCAGTAGGGACAGTTACAATGAGCAGTTCTTC.

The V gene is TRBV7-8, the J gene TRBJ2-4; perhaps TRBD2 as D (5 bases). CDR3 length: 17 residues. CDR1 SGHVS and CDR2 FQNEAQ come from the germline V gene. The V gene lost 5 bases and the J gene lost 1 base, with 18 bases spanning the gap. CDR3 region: CASSPQARGIAKNIQYF. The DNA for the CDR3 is TGTGCCAGCAGCCCTCAAGCGAGAGGGATCGCCAAAAACATTCAGTACTTC. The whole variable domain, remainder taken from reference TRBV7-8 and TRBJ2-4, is GAGVSQSPRYKVAKRGQDVALRCDPISGHVSLFWYQQALGQGPEFLTYFQNEAQLDKSGLPSDRFFAERPEGSVSTLKIQRTQQEDSAVYLCASSPQARGIAKNIQYFGAGTRLSVL.

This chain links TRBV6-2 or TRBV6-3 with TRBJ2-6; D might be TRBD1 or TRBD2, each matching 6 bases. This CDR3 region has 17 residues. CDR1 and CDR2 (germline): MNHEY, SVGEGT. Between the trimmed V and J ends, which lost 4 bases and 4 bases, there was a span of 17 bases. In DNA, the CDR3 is TGTGCCAGCAGTTCGCACCCGGGGGCGCAGGGGGCCAACGTCCTGACTTTC. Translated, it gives CASSSHPGAQGANVLTF.

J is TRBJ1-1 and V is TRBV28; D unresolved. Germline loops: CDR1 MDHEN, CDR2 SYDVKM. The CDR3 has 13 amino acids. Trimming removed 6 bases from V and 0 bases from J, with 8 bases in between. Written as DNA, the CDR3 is TGTGCCAGCAGACCAGGTTTGAACACTGAAGCTTTCTTT. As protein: CASRPGLNTEAFF. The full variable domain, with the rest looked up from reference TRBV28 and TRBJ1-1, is DVKVTQSSRYLVKRTGEKVFLECVQDMDHENMFWYRQDPGLGLRLIYFSYDVKMKEKGDIPEGYSVSREKKERFSLILESASTNQTSMYLCASRPGLNTEAFFGQGTRLTVV.

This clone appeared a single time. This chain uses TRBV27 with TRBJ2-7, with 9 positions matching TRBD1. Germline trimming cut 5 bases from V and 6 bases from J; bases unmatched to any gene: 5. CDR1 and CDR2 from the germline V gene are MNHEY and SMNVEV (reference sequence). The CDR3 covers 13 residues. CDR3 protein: CASSRDRVREQYF. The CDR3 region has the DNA TGTGCCAGCAGTAGGGACAGGGTACGCGAGCAGTACTTC.

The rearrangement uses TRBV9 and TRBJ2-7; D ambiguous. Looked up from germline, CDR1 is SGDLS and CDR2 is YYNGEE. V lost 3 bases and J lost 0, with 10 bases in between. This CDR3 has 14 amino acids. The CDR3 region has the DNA TGTGCCAGCAGCGCGCTACTGGGCTCCTACGAGCAGTACTTC. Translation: CASSALLGSYEQYF.

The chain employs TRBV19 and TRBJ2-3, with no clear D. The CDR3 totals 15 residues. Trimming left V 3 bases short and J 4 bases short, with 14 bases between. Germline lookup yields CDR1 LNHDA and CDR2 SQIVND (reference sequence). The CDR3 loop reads CASSIQLAGPDTQYF. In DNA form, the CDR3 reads TGTGCCAGTAGTATCCAGCTGGCAGGCCCAGATACGCAGTATTTT.

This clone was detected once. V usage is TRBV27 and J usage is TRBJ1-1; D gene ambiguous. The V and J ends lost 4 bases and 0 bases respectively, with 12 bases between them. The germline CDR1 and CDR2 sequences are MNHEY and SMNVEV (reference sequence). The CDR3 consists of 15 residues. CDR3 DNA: TGTGCCAGCAGTTCAATGCCTTTCATGAACACTGAAGCTTTCTTT. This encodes CASSSMPFMNTEAFF.

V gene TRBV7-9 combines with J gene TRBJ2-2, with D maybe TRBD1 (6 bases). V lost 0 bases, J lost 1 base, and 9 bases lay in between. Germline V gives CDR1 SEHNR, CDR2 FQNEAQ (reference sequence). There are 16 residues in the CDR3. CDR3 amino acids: CASSLAGHRNTGELFF. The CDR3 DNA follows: TGTGCCAGCAGCTTAGCGGGACATAGGAACACCGGGGAGCTGTTTTTT.

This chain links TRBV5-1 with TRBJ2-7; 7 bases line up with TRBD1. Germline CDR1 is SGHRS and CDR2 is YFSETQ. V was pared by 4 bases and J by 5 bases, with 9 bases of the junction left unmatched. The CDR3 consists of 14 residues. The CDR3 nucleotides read TGCGCCAGCAGCCTATCGGGACAGTATGACGAGCAGTACTTC. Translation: CASSLSGQYDEQYF.

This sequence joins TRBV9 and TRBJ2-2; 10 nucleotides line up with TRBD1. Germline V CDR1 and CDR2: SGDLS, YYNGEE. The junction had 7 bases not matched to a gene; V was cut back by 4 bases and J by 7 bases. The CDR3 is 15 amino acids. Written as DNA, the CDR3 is TGTGCCAGCAGCACAACCGGGACAGGGGTCGGGGAGCTGTTTTTT. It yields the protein CASSTTGTGVGELFF. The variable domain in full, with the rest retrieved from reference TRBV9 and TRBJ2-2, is DSGVTQTPKHLITATGQRVTLRCSPRSGDLSVYWYQQSLDQGLQFLIQYYNGEERAKGNILERFSAQQFPDLHSELNLSSLELGDSALYFCASSTTGTGVGELFFGEGSRLTVL.

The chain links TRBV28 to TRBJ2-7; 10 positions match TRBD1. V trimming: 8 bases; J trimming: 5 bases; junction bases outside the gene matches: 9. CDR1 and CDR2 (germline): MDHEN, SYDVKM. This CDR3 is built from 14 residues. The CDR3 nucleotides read TGTGCCAGCTCCCTTCCGGGACAGGGGCACGAGCAGTACTTC. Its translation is CASSLPGQGHEQYF.

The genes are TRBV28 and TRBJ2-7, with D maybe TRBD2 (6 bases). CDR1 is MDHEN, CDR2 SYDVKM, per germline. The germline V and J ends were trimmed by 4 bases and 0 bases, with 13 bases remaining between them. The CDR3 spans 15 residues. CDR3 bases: TGTGCCAGCAGTTCAAATAGCGGTTCCTCCTACGAGCAGTACTTC. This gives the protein CASSSNSGSSYEQYF.

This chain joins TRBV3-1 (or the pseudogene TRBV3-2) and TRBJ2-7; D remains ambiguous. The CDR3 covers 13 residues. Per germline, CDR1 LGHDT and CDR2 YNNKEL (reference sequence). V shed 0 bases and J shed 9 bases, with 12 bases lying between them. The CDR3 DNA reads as TGTGCCAGCAGCCAAGATGGGTCATTCCGGCAGTACTTC. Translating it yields CASSQDGSFRQYF.

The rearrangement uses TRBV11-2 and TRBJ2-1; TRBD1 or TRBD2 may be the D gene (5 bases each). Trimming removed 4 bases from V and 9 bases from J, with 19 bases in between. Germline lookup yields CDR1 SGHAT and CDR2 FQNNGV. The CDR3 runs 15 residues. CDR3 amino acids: CASSSSGRRLAEQFF. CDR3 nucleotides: TGTGCCAGCAGCTCCTCGGGACGCCGGCTCGCTGAGCAGTTCTTC.

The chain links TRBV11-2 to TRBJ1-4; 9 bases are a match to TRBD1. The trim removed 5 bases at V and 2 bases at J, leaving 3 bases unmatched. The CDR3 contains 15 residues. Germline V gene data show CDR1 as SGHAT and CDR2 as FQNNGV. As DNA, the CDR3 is TGTGCCAGCAGCCCAGGGACAGGGACTAATGAAAAACTGTTTTTT. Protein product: CASSPGTGTNEKLFF.

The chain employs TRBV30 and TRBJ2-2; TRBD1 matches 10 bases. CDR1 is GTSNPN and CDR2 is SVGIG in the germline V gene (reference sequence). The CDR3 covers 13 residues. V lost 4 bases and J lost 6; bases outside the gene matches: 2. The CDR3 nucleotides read TGTGCCTGGAAGACAGGGGGCTCCGGGGAGCTGTTTTTT. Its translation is CAWKTGGSGELFF.

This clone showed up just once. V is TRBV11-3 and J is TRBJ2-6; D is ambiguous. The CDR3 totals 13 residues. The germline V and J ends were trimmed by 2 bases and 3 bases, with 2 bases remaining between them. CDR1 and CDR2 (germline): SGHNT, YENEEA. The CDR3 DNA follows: TGTGCCAGCAGCTTATATGGGGCCAACGTCCTGACTTTC. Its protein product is CASSLYGANVLTF.